One T cell receptor (beta chain) is described in this entry. The antigen remains undetermined. The sample originates from a study of OX40 agonist ivuxolimab in advanced cancers. The overall study: Intravenous ivuxolimab at 0.01 to 10 mg/kg was given to patients every 2 weeks.

The CDR3 is 14 amino acids. V dropped 7 bases and J dropped 5; count of bases not matched to a gene: 9. Germline V gene sequence: CDR1 SGHRS, CDR2 YFSETQ. Assay: immunoSEQ multiplex PCR; the TCRdb copy retains only in-frame clones and omits some. The sample consists of fewer than 65,000 clones, roughly 88% of them appearing once. The study, taken as a whole, reports: At 0.1 to 3.0 mg/kg and by week 6, CD4+ and CD8+ T cells in the blood had expanded clonally. The study found that CD8+ T cells averaged more expanded clones than CD4+. Antigens targeted by the expanded peripheral T cells were not determined.

The source material was CD4+ or CD8+ T cells sorted from blood, sampled in a trial of the OX40 agonist ivuxolimab. The sequence came from an adult with an advanced solid tumor such as melanoma, head and neck, liver or kidney cancer. The chain uses TRBV5-1 and TRBJ2-3, with 8 positions matching TRBD2. Written as DNA, the CDR3 is TGCGCCAGCTCAGGAGGGACTAGAGGAGATACGCAGTATTTT. It codes for CASSGGTRGDTQYF.